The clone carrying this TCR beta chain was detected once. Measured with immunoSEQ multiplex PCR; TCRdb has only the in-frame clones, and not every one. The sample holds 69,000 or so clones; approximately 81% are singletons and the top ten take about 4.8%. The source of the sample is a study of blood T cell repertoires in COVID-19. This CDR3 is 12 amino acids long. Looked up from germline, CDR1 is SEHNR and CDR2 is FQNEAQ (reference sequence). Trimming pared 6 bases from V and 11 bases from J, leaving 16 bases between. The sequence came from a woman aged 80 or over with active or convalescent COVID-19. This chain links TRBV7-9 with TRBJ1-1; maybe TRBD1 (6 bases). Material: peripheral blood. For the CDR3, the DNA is TGTGCCAGCAGTCCAAGCCGGGACACGGCTTTCTTT. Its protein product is CASSPSRDTAFF.